The present TCR beta chain was sequenced within a study of T cells after yellow fever vaccination. MiXCR, applied by TCRdb to the 5' RACE reads, yields one record per CDR3 protein. The sample yields about 140,000 distinct CDR3 sequences, 7.7% seen once. The clonotype was recovered from a man under 40 who received the YFV17D yellow fever vaccine. The specimen was CD4+ T cells sorted from PBMCs, collected 5 days after the yellow fever booster vaccination.

The CDR3 loop is CASTPFGTYNEQFF. CDR3 in DNA: TGTGCCAGCACCCCTTTCGGGACCTACAATGAGCAGTTCTTC. The chain joins TRBV11-1 to TRBJ2-1; D possibly corresponds to TRBD2 (5 bases). V was clipped by 7 bases and J by 2 bases, with 12 bases between them. CDR1 and CDR2 (germline): SGHAT, FQDESV (reference sequence). The length of the CDR3 is 14 residues.